Listed below are T cell receptor beta chains from one sample, sequenced in a study of blood T cell repertoires in COVID-19. Using immunoSEQ multiplex PCR, the repertoire was profiled, and TCRdb retains in-frame clones only, with some absent. The sample lists 40,000 or so clones, 88% occurring once. The sequenced sample was peripheral blood. The receptors were gathered from a human donor in a cohort sampled during active COVID-19. Both conserved end residues are part of each CDR3. A D gene is named only where the DNA matches it firmly. Clone size appears in some rows only: once, few, many, or a class for an expanded clone.

size: -
J: TRBJ2-1
V: TRBV4-3
D: -
DNA: TGCGCCAGCAGCCAAGGTGGGCAGCAAACAGTGGCGTTCTTC
CDR3: CASSQGGQQTVAFF

size: -
J: TRBJ2-2
V: TRBV19
D: TRBD1
DNA: TGTGCCAGTAGTGAACAGGGGGCTGGCGGGGAGCTGTTTTTT
CDR3: CASSEQGAGGELFF

size: -
J: TRBJ1-1
V: TRBV5-1
D: -
DNA: TGCGCCAGCAGCTCGGCAGGGAGGGACACTGAAGCTTTCTTT
CDR3: CASSSAGRDTEAFF

size: -
J: TRBJ2-7
V: TRBV7-8
D: -
DNA: TGTGCCAGCAGCTTTGGGGGGGCCAACTACGAGCAGTACTTC
CDR3: CASSFGGANYEQYF

size: -
J: TRBJ2-7
V: TRBV6-5
D: TRBD2
DNA: TGTGCCAGCAGTATGGGACTAGCGGGGGTCGACGAGCAGTACTTC
CDR3: CASSMGLAGVDEQYF

size: -
J: TRBJ1-2
V: TRBV3-1/TRBV3-2
D: TRBD1
DNA: TGTGCCAGCAGAGGGGGACAGCCAAACTATGGCTACACCTTC
CDR3: CASRGGQPNYGYTF

size: -
J: TRBJ1-1
V: TRBV30
D: -
DNA: TGTGCCTGGGGTACTGGAAACAGCATGAACACTGAAGCTTTCTTT
CDR3: CAWGTGNSMNTEAFF

size: -
J: TRBJ2-1
V: TRBV24-1
D: TRBD1
DNA: TGTGCCACCAGTGATACCGGGACAGTAGATGAGCAGTTCTTC
CDR3: CATSDTGTVDEQFF

size: once
J: TRBJ1-1
V: TRBV18
D: -
DNA: TGTGCCAGCTCACCCCGTCGGGAGGGATACACTGAAGCTTTCTTT
CDR3: CASSPRREGYTEAFF

size: -
J: TRBJ2-7
V: TRBV5-1
D: TRBD1
DNA: TGCGCCAGCAGCTATTCTCCGGGACAGGGTTCCTACGAGCAGTACTTC
CDR3: CASSYSPGQGSYEQYF

size: once
J: TRBJ2-2
V: TRBV30
D: -
DNA: TGTGCCTGGAGTGTGGGCAGCGGGAACACCGGGGAGCTGTTTTTT
CDR3: CAWSVGSGNTGELFF

size: once
J: TRBJ2-3
V: TRBV4-2
D: TRBD2
DNA: TGTGCCAGCAGCCAAGACTCGGGGGGGCTGACAGATACGCAGTATTTT
CDR3: CASSQDSGGLTDTQYF

size: -
J: TRBJ1-4
V: TRBV9
D: -
DNA: TGTGCCAGCAGCGGGCCAGGGGTGATAGAGGAAAAACTGTTTTTT
CDR3: CASSGPGVIEEKLFF

size: -
J: TRBJ1-1
V: TRBV6-6
D: -
DNA: TGTGCCAGCAGTTACTCGCGTCGAGAAGCTTTCTTT
CDR3: CASSYSRREAFF

size: -
J: TRBJ2-7
V: TRBV7-9
D: TRBD1
DNA: TGTGCCAGCAGCGACAGGGGGCCCAACGAGCAGTACTTC
CDR3: CASSDRGPNEQYF

size: -
J: TRBJ2-2
V: TRBV2
D: TRBD2
DNA: TGTGCCAGCAGTTTTCTAGCGGGGGAGACCGGGGAGCTGTTTTTT
CDR3: CASSFLAGETGELFF

size: -
J: TRBJ2-3
V: TRBV27
D: TRBD1
DNA: TGTGCCAGCAGAGGACAGGGTCCAGATACGCAGTATTTT
CDR3: CASRGQGPDTQYF

size: -
J: TRBJ1-2
V: TRBV29-1
D: TRBD1
DNA: TGCAGCGCCCCCCAGCAGGGGGCGGGCGGCTACACCTTC
CDR3: CSAPQQGAGGYTF

size: -
J: TRBJ2-1
V: TRBV10-2
D: TRBD2
DNA: TGCGCCAGCCAGATTAGCGGGGGGATCTACAATGAGCAGTTCTTC
CDR3: CASQISGGIYNEQFF

size: -
J: TRBJ1-2
V: TRBV7-9
D: -
DNA: TGTGCCAGCAGCTTGGGGCAAACTTATGGCTACACCTTC
CDR3: CASSLGQTYGYTF

size: -
J: TRBJ1-1
V: TRBV12-5
D: -
DNA: TGTGCTAGTTCCTTAGACAGGCTCCTGAGAAGGGAAGCTTTCTTT
CDR3: CASSLDRLLRREAFF

size: few
J: TRBJ2-7
V: TRBV25-1
D: TRBD1
DNA: TGTGCCAGCAGTGATTTAGGGACAGGGGCCTACGAGCAGTACTTC
CDR3: CASSDLGTGAYEQYF

size: few
J: TRBJ1-2
V: TRBV5-1
D: -
DNA: TGCGCCAGCAGCTCCTCCAGGGGTGATGGCTACACCTTC
CDR3: CASSSSRGDGYTF

size: -
J: TRBJ1-2
V: TRBV19
D: -
DNA: TGTGCCAGTAGTTTCCACGGAGAAGGCTACACCTTC
CDR3: CASSFHGEGYTF

size: -
J: TRBJ2-1
V: TRBV6-5
D: TRBD2
DNA: TGTGCCAGCAGTTACTGGTTAGCGGGGGGGAACAATGAGCAGTTCTTC
CDR3: CASSYWLAGGNNEQFF

size: once
J: TRBJ2-5
V: TRBV11-2
D: -
DNA: TGTGCCAGCAGCTTAGCGGGTACCCAAGAGACCCAGTACTTC
CDR3: CASSLAGTQETQYF

size: -
J: TRBJ1-5
V: TRBV6-5
D: TRBD1
DNA: TGTGCCAGCAGTCGACAGGGCACGAGCAATCAGCCCCAGCATTTT
CDR3: CASSRQGTSNQPQHF

size: -
J: TRBJ1-1
V: TRBV7-8
D: TRBD1
DNA: TGTGCCAGCAGAACCGGGACAGGGGGTACTGAAGCTTTCTTT
CDR3: CASRTGTGGTEAFF

size: -
J: TRBJ1-2
V: TRBV7-9
D: -
DNA: TGTGCCAGCAGCTTAGCGAGGGAGACTAACTATGGCTACACCTTC
CDR3: CASSLARETNYGYTF

size: -
J: TRBJ2-6
V: TRBV6-5
D: -
DNA: TGTGCCAGCAGTTTGAGGAGCTCTGGGGCCAACGTCCTGACTTTC
CDR3: CASSLRSSGANVLTF

size: -
J: TRBJ1-1
V: TRBV19
D: -
DNA: TGTGCCAGTAGTATCCTCCCGAACACTGAAGCTTTCTTT
CDR3: CASSILPNTEAFF